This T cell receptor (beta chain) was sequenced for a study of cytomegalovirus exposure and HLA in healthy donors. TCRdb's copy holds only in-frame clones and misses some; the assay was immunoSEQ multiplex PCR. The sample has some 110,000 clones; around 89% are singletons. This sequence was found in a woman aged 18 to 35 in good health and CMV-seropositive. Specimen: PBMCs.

The CDR3 nucleotides read TGCGCCAGCAACTCAAGGGGAATTGGGGCTGAAGCTTTCTTT. It is translated as CASNSRGIGAEAFF. This chain links TRBV4-1 with TRBJ1-1; a weak D match, TRBD1 (5 bases). This CDR3 has 14 amino acids. The germline gives CDR1 MGHRA, CDR2 YSYEKL. V dropped 7 bases and J dropped 6 bases, with 18 bases sitting between them.